This T cell receptor (beta chain) was profiled in a study of blood T cell repertoires in COVID-19. About the study: Both acute and convalescent COVID-19 samples were obtained from the United States, Italy and Spain. PBMCs, B-cell-depleted T cells, or T cells were the source of the cDNA or gDNA that made up the material.

Trimming cost V 6 bases and J 13 bases; bases outside gene matches: 5. This CDR3 is built from 12 residues. In the original workflow: Reference gene primer amplification in the assay estimated nucleated cell counts. Clones were sequenced by immunoSEQ multiplex PCR, and TCRdb holds only the in-frame ones, with some missing. Clonal size and the V and J genes are those of that table, whereas D and trimming came from the DNA. This sample has approximately 70,000 clones, with roughly 85% found just once. This clonotype originated in a woman aged 50 to 65 with COVID-19, enrolled during active disease. Sequencing was carried out using peripheral blood. V gene TRBV12-3 or TRBV12-4 combines with J gene TRBJ2-3; 12 positions match TRBD2. This CDR3 reads CASSRTSGTKYF. The CDR3 coding sequence is TGTGCCAGCAGCAGGACTAGCGGGACAAAGTATTTT.